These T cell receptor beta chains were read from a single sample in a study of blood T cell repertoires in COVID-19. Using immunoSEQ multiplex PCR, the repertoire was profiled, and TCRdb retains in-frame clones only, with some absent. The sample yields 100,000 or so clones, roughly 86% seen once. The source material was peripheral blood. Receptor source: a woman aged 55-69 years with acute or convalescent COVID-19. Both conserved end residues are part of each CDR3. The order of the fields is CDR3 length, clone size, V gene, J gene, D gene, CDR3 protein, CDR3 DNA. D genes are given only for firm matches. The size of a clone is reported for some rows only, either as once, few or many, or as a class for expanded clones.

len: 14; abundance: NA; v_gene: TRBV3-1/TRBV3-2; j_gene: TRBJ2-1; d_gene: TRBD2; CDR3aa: CASRGAGRVNEQFF; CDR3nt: TGTGCCAGCAGAGGAGCGGGACGCGTCAATGAGCAGTTCTTC
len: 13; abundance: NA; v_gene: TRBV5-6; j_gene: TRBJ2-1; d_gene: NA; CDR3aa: CASSYQIYNEQFF; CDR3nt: TGTGCCAGCAGCTACCAGATCTACAATGAGCAGTTCTTC
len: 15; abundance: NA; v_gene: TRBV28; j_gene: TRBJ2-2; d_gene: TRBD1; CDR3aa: CASRPQDRAHGELFF; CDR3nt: TGTGCCAGCAGACCCCAGGACAGGGCCCACGGGGAGCTGTTTTTT
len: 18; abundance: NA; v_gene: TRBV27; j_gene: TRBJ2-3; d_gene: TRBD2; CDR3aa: CASSSPRGGRASTDTQYF; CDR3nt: TGTGCCAGCAGTTCCCCGCGGGGCGGGAGAGCTAGCACAGATACGCAGTATTTT
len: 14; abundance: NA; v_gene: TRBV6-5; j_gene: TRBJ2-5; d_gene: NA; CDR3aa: CASSISQGRETQYF; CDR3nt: TGTGCCAGCAGTATTTCGCAGGGAAGAGAGACCCAGTACTTC
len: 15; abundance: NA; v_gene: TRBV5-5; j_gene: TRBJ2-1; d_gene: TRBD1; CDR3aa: CASSWGQGGRSEQFF; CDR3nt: TGTGCCAGCAGCTGGGGACAGGGAGGAAGGAGTGAGCAGTTCTTC
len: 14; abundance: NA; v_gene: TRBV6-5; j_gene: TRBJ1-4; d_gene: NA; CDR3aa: CASRLRATNEKLFF; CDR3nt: TGTGCCAGCAGGCTCAGGGCAACTAATGAAAAACTGTTTTTT
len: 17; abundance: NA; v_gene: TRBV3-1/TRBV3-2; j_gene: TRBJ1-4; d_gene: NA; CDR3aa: CASSLQPDITTNEKLFF; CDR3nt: TGTGCCAGCAGCCTACAACCTGACATAACAACTAATGAAAAACTGTTTTTT
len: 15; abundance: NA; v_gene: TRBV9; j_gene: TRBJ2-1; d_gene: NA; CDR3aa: CASSSGPSSYNEQFF; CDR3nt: TGTGCCAGCAGCAGCGGGCCGAGCTCCTACAATGAGCAGTTCTTC
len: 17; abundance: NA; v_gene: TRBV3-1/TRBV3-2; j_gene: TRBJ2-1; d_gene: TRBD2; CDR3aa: CASSRRAGEVLYNEQFF; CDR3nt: TGTGCCAGCAGCCGAAGAGCGGGAGAGGTACTCTACAATGAGCAGTTCTTC
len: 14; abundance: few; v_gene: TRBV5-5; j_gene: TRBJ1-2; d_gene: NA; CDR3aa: CASSLATANYGYTF; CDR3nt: TGTGCCAGCAGCTTGGCGACAGCTAACTATGGCTACACCTTC
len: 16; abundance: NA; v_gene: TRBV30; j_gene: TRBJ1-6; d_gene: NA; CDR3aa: CACSTSPSSYNSPLHF; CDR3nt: TGTGCCTGTTCTACTTCTCCGAGCTCCTATAATTCACCCCTCCACTTT
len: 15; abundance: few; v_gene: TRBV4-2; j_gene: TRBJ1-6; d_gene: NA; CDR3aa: CASSQEGAANSPLHF; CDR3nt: TGTGCCAGCAGCCAAGAAGGAGCAGCCAATTCACCCCTCCACTTT
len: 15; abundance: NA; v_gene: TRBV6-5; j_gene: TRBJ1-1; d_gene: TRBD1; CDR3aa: CATLIGTGGNTEAFF; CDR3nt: TGTGCCACACTCATTGGGACAGGCGGGAACACTGAAGCTTTCTTT
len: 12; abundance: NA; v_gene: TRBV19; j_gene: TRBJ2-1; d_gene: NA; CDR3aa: CASGDFYNEQFF; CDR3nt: TGTGCCAGTGGGGACTTTTACAATGAGCAGTTCTTC
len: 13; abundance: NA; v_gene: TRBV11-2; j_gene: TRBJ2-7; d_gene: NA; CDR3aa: CASSEAGDYEQYF; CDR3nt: TGTGCCAGCAGCGAGGCAGGGGACTACGAGCAGTACTTC
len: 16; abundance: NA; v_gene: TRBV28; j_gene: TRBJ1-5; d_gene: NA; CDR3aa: CASNKSGGQSHQPQHF; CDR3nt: TGTGCCAGCAACAAATCAGGCGGACAGAGCCATCAGCCCCAGCATTTT
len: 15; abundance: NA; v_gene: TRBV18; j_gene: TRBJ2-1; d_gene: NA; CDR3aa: CASSPGLASYNEQFF; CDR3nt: TGTGCCAGCTCACCAGGCCTAGCCTCCTACAATGAGCAGTTCTTC
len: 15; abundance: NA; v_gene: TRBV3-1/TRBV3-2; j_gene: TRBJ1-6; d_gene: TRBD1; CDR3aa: CASTTGSSYNSPLHF; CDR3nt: TGTGCCAGCACGACAGGGAGCTCCTATAATTCACCCCTCCACTTT
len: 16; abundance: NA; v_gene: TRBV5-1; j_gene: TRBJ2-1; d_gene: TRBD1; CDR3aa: CASSRRQGSSYNEQFF; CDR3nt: TGCGCCAGCAGCAGGCGACAGGGTTCCTCCTACAATGAGCAGTTCTTC
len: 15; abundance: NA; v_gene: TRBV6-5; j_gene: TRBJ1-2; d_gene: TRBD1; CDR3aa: CASSLAAGTGEGYTF; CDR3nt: TGTGCCAGCAGCCTCGCAGCCGGGACAGGGGAAGGCTACACCTTC
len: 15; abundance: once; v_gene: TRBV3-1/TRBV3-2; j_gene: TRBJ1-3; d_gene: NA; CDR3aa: CASSTTPGSGGTIYF; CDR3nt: TGTGCCAGCAGCACCACCCCAGGGTCCGGGGGCACCATATATTTT
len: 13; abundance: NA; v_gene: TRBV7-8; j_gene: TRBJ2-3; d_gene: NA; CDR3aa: CASSLVNTGTQYF; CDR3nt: TGTGCCAGCAGCTTAGTCAATACGGGGACGCAGTATTTT
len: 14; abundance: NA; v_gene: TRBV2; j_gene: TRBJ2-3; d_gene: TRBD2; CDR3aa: CASTGAGGRDTQYF; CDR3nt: TGTGCCAGCACAGGAGCGGGAGGGAGAGATACGCAGTATTTT
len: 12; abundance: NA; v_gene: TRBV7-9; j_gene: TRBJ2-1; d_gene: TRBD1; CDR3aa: CASSSTGSEQFF; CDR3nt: TGTGCCAGCAGCTCGACAGGGAGTGAGCAGTTCTTC
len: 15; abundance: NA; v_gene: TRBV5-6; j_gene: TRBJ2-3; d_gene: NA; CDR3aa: CASSLGGSYTDTQYF; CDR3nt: TGTGCCAGCAGCTTGGGTGGCAGTTACACAGATACGCAGTATTTT
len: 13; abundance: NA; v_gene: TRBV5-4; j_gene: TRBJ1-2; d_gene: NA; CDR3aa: CAYYGVHNYGYTF; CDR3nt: TGTGCCTATTACGGGGTCCATAACTATGGCTACACCTTC
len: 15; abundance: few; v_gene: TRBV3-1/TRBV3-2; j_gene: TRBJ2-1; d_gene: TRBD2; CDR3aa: CASSYGLAGYNEQFF; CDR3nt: TGTGCCAGCAGCTACGGACTAGCGGGATACAATGAGCAGTTCTTC
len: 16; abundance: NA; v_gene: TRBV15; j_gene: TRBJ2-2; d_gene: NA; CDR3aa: CATSREAFPNTGELFF; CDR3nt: TGTGCCACCAGCAGAGAAGCATTTCCGAACACCGGGGAGCTGTTTTTT
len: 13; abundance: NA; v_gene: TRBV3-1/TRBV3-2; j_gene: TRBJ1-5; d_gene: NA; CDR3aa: CASSPYSNQPQHF; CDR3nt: TGTGCCAGCAGCCCCTATAGCAATCAGCCCCAGCATTTT
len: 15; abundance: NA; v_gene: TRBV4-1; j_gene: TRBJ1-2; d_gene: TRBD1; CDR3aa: CASSQGLGQGNGYTF; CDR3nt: TGCGCCAGCAGCCAAGGGCTGGGACAGGGTAATGGCTACACCTTC
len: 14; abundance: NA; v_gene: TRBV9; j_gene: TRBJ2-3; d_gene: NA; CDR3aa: CASSVVALTDTQYF; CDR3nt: TGTGCCAGCAGCGTAGTGGCTCTCACAGATACGCAGTATTTT
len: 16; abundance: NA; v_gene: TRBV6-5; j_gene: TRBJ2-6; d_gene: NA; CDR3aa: CASSYWSGAGANVLTF; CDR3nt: TGTGCCAGCAGTTACTGGTCCGGGGCTGGGGCCAACGTCCTGACTTTC
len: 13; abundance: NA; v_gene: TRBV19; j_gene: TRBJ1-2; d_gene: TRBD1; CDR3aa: CASSKQGLYGYTF; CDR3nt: TGTGCCAGTAGTAAACAGGGGTTGTATGGCTACACCTTC
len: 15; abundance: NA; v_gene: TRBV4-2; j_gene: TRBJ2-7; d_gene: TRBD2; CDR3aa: CASSPRLAGGYEQYF; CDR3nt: TGTGCCAGCAGCCCCCGTTTAGCGGGAGGCTACGAGCAGTACTTC
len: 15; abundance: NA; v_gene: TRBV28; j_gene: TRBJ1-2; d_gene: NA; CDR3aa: CASSLIRGGNYGYTF; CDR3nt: TGTGCCAGCAGTTTGATTAGGGGGGGGAACTATGGCTACACCTTC
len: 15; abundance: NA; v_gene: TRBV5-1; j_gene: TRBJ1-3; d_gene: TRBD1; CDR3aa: CASSLGQGTGNTIYF; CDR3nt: TGCGCCAGCAGCCTCGGACAGGGAACTGGAAACACCATATATTTT
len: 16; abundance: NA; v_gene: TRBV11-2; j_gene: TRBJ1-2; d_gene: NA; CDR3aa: CASSYLGESFNYGYTF; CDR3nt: TGTGCCAGCAGCTACCTCGGGGAGTCCTTTAACTATGGCTACACCTTC
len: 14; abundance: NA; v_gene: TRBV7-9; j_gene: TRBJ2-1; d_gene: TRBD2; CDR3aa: CASIGTSGLNEQFF; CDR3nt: TGTGCCAGCATTGGGACTAGCGGTCTCAATGAGCAGTTCTTC
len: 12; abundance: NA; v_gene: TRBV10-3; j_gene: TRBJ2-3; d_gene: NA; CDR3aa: CAISESADTQYF; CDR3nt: TGTGCCATCAGTGAATCGGCAGATACGCAGTATTTT
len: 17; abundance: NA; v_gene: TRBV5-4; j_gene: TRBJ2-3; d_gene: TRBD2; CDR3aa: CASSPTGSGSTTDTQYF; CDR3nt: TGTGCCAGCAGCCCGACCGGTAGCGGGAGTACTACAGATACGCAGTATTTT
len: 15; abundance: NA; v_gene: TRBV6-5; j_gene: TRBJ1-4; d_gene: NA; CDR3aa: CASSSPGGGSEKLFF; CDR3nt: TGTGCCAGCAGTTCCCCGGGAGGGGGAAGTGAAAAACTGTTTTTT
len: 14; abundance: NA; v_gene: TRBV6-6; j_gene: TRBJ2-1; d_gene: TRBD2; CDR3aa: CASRMPAGAREQFF; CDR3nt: TGTGCCAGCAGGATGCCAGCGGGAGCAAGAGAGCAGTTCTTC
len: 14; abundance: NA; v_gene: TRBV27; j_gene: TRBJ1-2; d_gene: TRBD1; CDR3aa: CASSLTGVQYGYTF; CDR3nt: TGTGCCAGCAGTTTGACAGGGGTTCAGTATGGCTACACCTTC
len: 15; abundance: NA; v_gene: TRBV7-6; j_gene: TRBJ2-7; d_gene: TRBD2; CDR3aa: CASSPPEGLAYEQYF; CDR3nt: TGTGCCAGCAGCCCCCCTGAGGGACTAGCGTACGAGCAGTACTTC
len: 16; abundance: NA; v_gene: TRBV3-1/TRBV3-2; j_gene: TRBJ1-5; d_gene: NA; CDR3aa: CASSQDLKTGNQPQHF; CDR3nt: TGTGCCAGCAGCCAAGATCTTAAAACGGGGAATCAGCCCCAGCATTTT
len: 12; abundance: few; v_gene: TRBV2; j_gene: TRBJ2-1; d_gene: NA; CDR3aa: CASSLTTVQQFF; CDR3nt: TGTGCCAGCAGCCTTACAACCGTTCAGCAGTTCTTC
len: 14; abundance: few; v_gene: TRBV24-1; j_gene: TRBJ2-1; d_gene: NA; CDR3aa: CATGSGASYNEQFF; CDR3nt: TGTGCCACCGGCTCAGGTGCCTCCTACAATGAGCAGTTCTTC
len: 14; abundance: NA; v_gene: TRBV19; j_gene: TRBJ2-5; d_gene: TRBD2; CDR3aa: CATRTSGRAETQYF; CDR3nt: TGTGCCACTCGAACTAGCGGGAGGGCAGAGACCCAGTACTTC
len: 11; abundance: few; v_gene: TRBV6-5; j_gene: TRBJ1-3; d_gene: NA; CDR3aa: CASQKGNTIYF; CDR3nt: TGTGCCAGCCAGAAGGGAAACACCATATATTTT
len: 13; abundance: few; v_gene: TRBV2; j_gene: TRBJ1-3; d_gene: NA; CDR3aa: CASSDSGGNTIYF; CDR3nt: TGTGCCAGCAGTGACTCGGGAGGAAACACCATATATTTT
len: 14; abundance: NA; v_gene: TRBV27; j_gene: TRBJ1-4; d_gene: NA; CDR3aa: CASSLGRQLGKLFF; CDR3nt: TGTGCCAGCAGTTTAGGTAGACAGCTTGGAAAACTGTTTTTT
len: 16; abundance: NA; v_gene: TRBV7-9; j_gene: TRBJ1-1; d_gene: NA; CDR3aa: CASSFQRALWETEAFF; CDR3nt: TGTGCCAGCAGCTTTCAAAGGGCCCTTTGGGAGACTGAAGCTTTCTTT
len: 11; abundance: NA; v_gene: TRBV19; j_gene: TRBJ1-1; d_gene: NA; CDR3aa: CASILNTEAFF; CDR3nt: TGTGCCAGTATCTTGAACACTGAAGCTTTCTTT
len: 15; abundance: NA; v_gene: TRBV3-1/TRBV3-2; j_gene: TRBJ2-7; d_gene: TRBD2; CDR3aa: CASSGSGRISYEQYF; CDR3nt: TGTGCCAGCAGCGGAAGCGGGAGGATCTCCTACGAGCAGTACTTC